The rows below give T cell receptor beta chains drawn from one sample of a study of blood T cell repertoires in COVID-19. The table came from immunoSEQ multiplex PCR; TCRdb's copy has only in-frame clones and leaves some out. The top ten hold roughly 28% of the sample, which has about 190,000 clones, 75% to 80% seen once. Sequenced input: peripheral blood. The source of these receptors is an older woman with acute or convalescent COVID-19. The CDR3 runs from the conserved cysteine through the conserved F or W. D genes are given only for firm matches. Size is stated for part of the rows, as once, few or many counts, or as a class when the clone is expanded.

cdr3_length	v_call	j_call	clone_size	d_call	cdr3_nt	cdr3_aa
15	TRBV5-1	TRBJ2-5	-	-	TGCGCCAGCAGCCCCGGGGGAGTCTTCGGCGAGACCCAGTACTTC	CASSPGGVFGETQYF
13	TRBV7-2	TRBJ2-5	-	TRBD2	TGTGCCAGCAGACTAGCGGGAGAAGAGACCCAGTACTTC	CASRLAGEETQYF
16	TRBV5-1	TRBJ1-6	-	TRBD1	TGCGCCAGCAGCTCGGGACAGTCGGGTAGTAATTCACCCCTCCACTTT	CASSSGQSGSNSPLHF
16	TRBV15	TRBJ2-1	few	-	TGTGCCACCAGCAGAGAAACTCCCTCGTCCTACAATGAGCAGTTCTTC	CATSRETPSSYNEQFF
14	TRBV5-4	TRBJ1-1	-	TRBD1	TGTGCCAGCAGCCTGGACAGGGGCGGCACTGAAGCTTTCTTT	CASSLDRGGTEAFF
15	TRBV18	TRBJ1-1	few	-	TGTGCCAGCTCACCTCTAACCAGGGCAGGGGTTGAAGCTTTCTTT	CASSPLTRAGVEAFF
17	TRBV28	TRBJ2-7	-	TRBD2	TGTGCCAGCAGTTTTGGTACAGCGGGAGGAGCATCCTACGAGCAGTACTTC	CASSFGTAGGASYEQYF
15	TRBV19	TRBJ1-5	few	TRBD1	TGTGCCAGTAGTTTTCCAGGGGGAGTCAGCCAGCCCCAGCATTTT	CASSFPGGVSQPQHF
14	TRBV6-2/TRBV6-3	TRBJ2-2	-	-	TGTGCCAGCAGTTACTCCTCGGGGTCCGGGGAGCTGTTTTTT	CASSYSSGSGELFF
15	TRBV5-1	TRBJ2-1	-	TRBD2	TGCGCCAGCAGCGCGGGGACTAGCGGCTACAATGAGCAGTTCTTC	CASSAGTSGYNEQFF
13	TRBV7-9	TRBJ2-3	-	-	TGTGCCAGCCGGCGAACGGGGACAGATACGCAGTATTTT	CASRRTGTDTQYF
13	TRBV12-3/TRBV12-4	TRBJ2-5	-	-	TGTGCCAGCAAGGGCAGGGGCCAAGAGACCCAGTACTTC	CASKGRGQETQYF
15	TRBV19	TRBJ1-5	few	-	TGTGCCAGTAGCCATATAGGTACAGCCAAGCAGCCCCAGCATTTT	CASSHIGTAKQPQHF
15	TRBV4-2	TRBJ2-6	-	TRBD2	TGTGCCAGCAGCCAGGGAGGGCCTGGGGCCAACGTCCTGACTTTC	CASSQGGPGANVLTF
16	TRBV18	TRBJ1-1	-	-	TGTGCCAGCTCACCACAAGCCCGGGGGACTAACACTGAAGCTTTCTTT	CASSPQARGTNTEAFF
17	TRBV5-1	TRBJ2-7	few	-	TGCGCCAGCAGCCCTAACTCCTTGGTCTCAAGCTCCTACGAGCAGTACTTC	CASSPNSLVSSSYEQYF
13	TRBV7-9	TRBJ1-1	-	-	TGTGCCAGCAGCGCCCTTGTAGGGGTTACAGCTTTCTTT	CASSALVGVTAFF